The rows below give T cell receptor beta chains drawn from one sample of a study of T cell repertoires in cytomegalovirus infection. TCRdb passed the reads through MiXCR, listing each CDR3 protein once. This sample has about 740,000 distinct CDR3 sequences; 35% occur once, and the top ten carry around 2.6%. Material: PBMCs. These receptors came from a human donor in good health (CMV status not recorded). Some clones in this sample may be carry-over from other donors' samples. Both conserved end residues are part of each CDR3. A D gene is named only where the DNA matches it firmly. The size field is filled for only some rows; it gives once, few, many or a size class.

j_call clone_size v_call d_call cdr3_nt cdr3_aa
TRBJ2-7 NA TRBV28 TRBD2 TGTGCCAGCAGAACTACCGGGACTAGCCGCTACGAGCAGTACTTC CASRTTGTSRYEQYF
TRBJ1-2 NA TRBV7-4 NA TGTGTCAGCAGGCCGGACACGGTTCCAGCCTACACCTTC CVSRPDTVPAYTF
TRBJ1-5 few TRBV28 NA TGTGCCACTCAAGAGGCAGTTAGCAATCAGCCCCAGCATTTT CATQEAVSNQPQHF
TRBJ2-5 NA TRBV19 TRBD1 TGTGCCAGTAGTATGAGGGACAGGAGGGAGACCCCGTACTTC CASSMRDRRETPYF
TRBJ1-6 NA TRBV6-2/TRBV6-3 NA TGTGCCAGCAGTTACTGGGGCAGGGAGTATAATTCACCCCTCCACTTT CASSYWGREYNSPLHF
TRBJ2-2 NA TRBV20-1 NA TGCAGTGCTAGATCCGGGAGGAACACCGGGGAGCTGTTTTTT CSARSGRNTGELFF
TRBJ2-3 once TRBV7-9 NA TGTGCCAGCAGCTTAGCTAGCGGAGTTAGCACAGATACGCAGTATTTT CASSLASGVSTDTQYF
TRBJ2-1 NA TRBV7-9 TRBD2 TGTGCCAGCAGCCCAAGTACTAGCGGGGGGGCCTGGACAAAAAGTCACCAGCAGTTCTTC CASSPSTSGGAWTKSHQQFF
TRBJ1-4 few TRBV7-9 NA TGTGCCAGCAGCTTTAGACAGCCCGCAACTAATGAAAAACTGTTTTTT CASSFRQPATNEKLFF
TRBJ2-7 NA TRBV28 TRBD1 TGTGCCAGCAGTTTTTGGGCAGGGGGCAAGTACGAGCAGTACTTC CASSFWAGGKYEQYF
TRBJ1-2 many TRBV12-3/TRBV12-4 NA TGTGCCAGCAGAAGGACAGAATTAAACTATGGCTACACCTTC CASRRTELNYGYTF
TRBJ1-1 many TRBV7-2 TRBD1 TGTGCCAGCAGCCCGACAGGGGGTTCCACTGAAGCTTTCTTT CASSPTGGSTEAFF
TRBJ2-1 few TRBV6-1 TRBD2 TGTGCCAGCAGCCCGCCGCCGGGACTAGCGGATAATGAGCAGTTCTTC CASSPPPGLADNEQFF
TRBJ2-3 once TRBV29-1 NA TGCAGCGTTGAAGCACGGGGAGCAGATACGCAGTATTTT CSVEARGADTQYF
TRBJ2-6 NA TRBV7-6 NA TGTGCCAGCAGGTCCAACTCTGGGGCCAACGTCCTGACTTTC CASRSNSGANVLTF
TRBJ1-1 NA TRBV6-4 NA TGTGCCAGCAGACCCGGAAATCTGAACACTGAAGCTTTCTTT CASRPGNLNTEAFF
TRBJ1-1 few TRBV29-1 NA TGCAGCGCTGGTCGGGCAGTTTTGGCTGGGGGGAACACTGAAGCTTTCTTT CSAGRAVLAGGNTEAFF
TRBJ2-7 NA TRBV7-2 NA TGTGCCAGCAGCTTAGGGGGACACCAGCTCTACGAGCAGTACTTC CASSLGGHQLYEQYF
TRBJ2-3 NA TRBV6-8 NA TGTGCCAGCAGTATCCCCCGACTAGTAACAGATACGCAGTATTTT CASSIPRLVTDTQYF
TRBJ1-5 few TRBV19 NA TGTGCCAGTAGTATCCCAGGCAATCAGCCCCAGCATTTT CASSIPGNQPQHF
TRBJ2-7 NA TRBV28 NA TGTGCCAGCAGTTCGATCGAAAGGCCAGGGGAGCAGTACTTC CASSSIERPGEQYF
TRBJ1-1 NA TRBV5-1 NA TGCGCCAGCAGACTTAGACAAAACTCCAACACTGAAGCTTTCTTT CASRLRQNSNTEAFF
TRBJ2-3 NA TRBV7-6 TRBD1 TGTGCCAGCAGCCCCCGATGGACAGGATCGTCCACAGATACGCAGTATTTT CASSPRWTGSSTDTQYF
TRBJ2-1 NA TRBV5-1 NA TGCGCTGGGGAATCCTCCTACAATGAGCAGTTCTTC CAGESSYNEQFF
TRBJ2-7 NA TRBV12-3/TRBV12-4 TRBD1 TGTACCAGCAGCCTTACGCTCTACAGGGGATACGAGCAGTACTTC CTSSLTLYRGYEQYF
TRBJ1-2 NA TRBV5-4 NA TGTGCCAGCAGCTTACCGGGGGGCCGGGATGGCTACACCTTC CASSLPGGRDGYTF
TRBJ2-5 NA TRBV9 NA TGTGCCAGCAGCGTAGGCGAGGGGTTCCAAGAGACCCAGTACTTC CASSVGEGFQETQYF
TRBJ2-3 NA TRBV7-9 NA TGTGCCAGCAGCTTCTCGGGGGAGCGGTGGGATACGCAGTATTTT CASSFSGERWDTQYF
TRBJ2-1 NA TRBV6-5 TRBD1 TGTGCCAGCAGTTACATAGGGACAGGGGCGAATGAGCAGTTCTTC CASSYIGTGANEQFF
TRBJ2-1 few TRBV7-2 NA TGTGCCAGCAGCCTAAGCCGTCTAGAGCAGTTCTTC CASSLSRLEQFF
TRBJ2-2 NA TRBV11-1 TRBD2 TGTGCCAGCAGCCTCCTTAGCGGGAGAGCGAACACCGGGGAGCTGTTTTTT CASSLLSGRANTGELFF
TRBJ2-7 NA TRBV6-6 TRBD2 TGTGCCAGCAGTTACTCGAAGACTAGCGGAGACTACGAGCAGTACTTC CASSYSKTSGDYEQYF
TRBJ2-7 few TRBV29-1 NA TGCAGCGTTGAAGACCCAGGGTACGAGCAGTACTTC CSVEDPGYEQYF
TRBJ2-2 many TRBV7-8 NA TGTGCCAGCAGCTTAGGAGTCGGGAGAGGCACCGGGGAGCTGTTTTTT CASSLGVGRGTGELFF
TRBJ2-3 many TRBV7-8 NA TGTGCCAGCAGTACAACCGGGACTTTCACAGATACGCAGTATTTT CASSTTGTFTDTQYF
TRBJ1-2 few TRBV7-2 NA TGTGCCAGCAGCCCTCCGGCCCTAGGCTATGGCTACACCTTC CASSPPALGYGYTF
TRBJ2-1 NA TRBV7-2 NA TGTGCCAGCAGCTTAGCGGCTGGCTTTTCCTACAATGAGCAGTTCTTC CASSLAAGFSYNEQFF
TRBJ1-1 NA TRBV28 NA TGTGCCAGCAGTTTATCGGTCAGGAACACTGAAGCTTTCTTT CASSLSVRNTEAFF
TRBJ2-2 few TRBV7-2 TRBD2 TGTGCCAGCAGCCCCTCCTTAGCGGGAAACACCGGGGAGCTGTTTTTT CASSPSLAGNTGELFF
TRBJ1-4 NA TRBV7-9 NA TGTGCCAGCAGCTTGCCTTATCGGCAGGGGAGGGCCTCGGGCGAAAAACTGTTTTTT CASSLPYRQGRASGEKLFF